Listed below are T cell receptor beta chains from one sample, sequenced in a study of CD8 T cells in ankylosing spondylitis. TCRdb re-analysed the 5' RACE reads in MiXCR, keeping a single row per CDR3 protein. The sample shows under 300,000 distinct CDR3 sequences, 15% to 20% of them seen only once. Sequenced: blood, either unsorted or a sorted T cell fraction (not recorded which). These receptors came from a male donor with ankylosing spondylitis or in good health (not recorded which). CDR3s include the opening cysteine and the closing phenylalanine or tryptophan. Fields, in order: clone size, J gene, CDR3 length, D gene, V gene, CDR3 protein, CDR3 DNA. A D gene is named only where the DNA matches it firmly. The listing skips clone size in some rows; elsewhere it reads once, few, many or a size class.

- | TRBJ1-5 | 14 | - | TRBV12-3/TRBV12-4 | CASSFFTGGQPQHF | TGTGCCAGCAGTTTTTTCACGGGAGGGCAGCCCCAGCATTTT
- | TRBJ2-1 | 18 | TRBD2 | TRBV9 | CASSVAPVGGIPYNEQFF | TGTGCCAGCAGCGTGGCCCCCGTCGGGGGGATCCCCTACAATGAGCAGTTCTTC
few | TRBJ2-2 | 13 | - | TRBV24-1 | CATSAQGSGELFF | TGTGCCACCAGTGCTCAGGGATCCGGGGAGCTGTTTTTT
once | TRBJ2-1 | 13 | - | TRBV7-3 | CASSLGGAGEQFF | TGTGCCAGCAGCTTAGGGGGGGCAGGTGAGCAGTTCTTC
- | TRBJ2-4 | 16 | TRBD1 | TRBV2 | CASSGDRETAKNIQYF | TGTGCCAGCAGCGGGGACAGGGAGACAGCCAAAAACATTCAGTACTTC
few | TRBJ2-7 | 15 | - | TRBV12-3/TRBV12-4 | CASSSSGTESYEQYF | TGTGCCAGCAGTTCATCGGGGACCGAGTCCTACGAGCAGTACTTC
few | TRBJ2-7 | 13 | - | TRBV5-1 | CASSLNRHYEQYF | TGCGCCAGCAGCTTGAATCGACACTACGAGCAGTACTTC
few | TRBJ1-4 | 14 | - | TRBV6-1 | CASSEGDSYEKLFF | TGTGCCAGCAGTGAGGGGGACTCATATGAAAAACTGTTTTTT
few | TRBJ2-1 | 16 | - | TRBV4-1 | CASSQELTGTLNEQFF | TGCGCCAGCAGCCAAGAGTTGACAGGCACCTTGAATGAGCAGTTCTTC
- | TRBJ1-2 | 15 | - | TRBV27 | CASSLSGLTKHGYTF | TGTGCCAGCAGTTTATCAGGACTCACAAAGCATGGCTACACCTTC
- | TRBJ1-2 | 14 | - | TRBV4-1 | CASSQVVDSYGYTF | TGCGCCAGCAGCCAAGTCGTGGACAGCTATGGCTACACCTTC
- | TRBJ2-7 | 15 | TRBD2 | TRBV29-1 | CSVEGVAGGGYEQYF | TGCAGCGTTGAAGGAGTAGCGGGAGGTGGTTACGAGCAGTACTTC
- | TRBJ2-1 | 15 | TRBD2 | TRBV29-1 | CSVDVLAGVWDEQFF | TGCAGCGTTGACGTGTTAGCGGGAGTTTGGGATGAGCAGTTCTTC
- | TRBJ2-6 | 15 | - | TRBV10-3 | CAISEGFSGANVLTF | TGTGCCATCAGTGAGGGATTCTCTGGGGCCAACGTCCTGACTTTC
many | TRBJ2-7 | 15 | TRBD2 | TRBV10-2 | CASSTLSGKAYEQYF | TGCGCCAGCAGCACACTCAGCGGGAAGGCTTACGAGCAGTACTTC
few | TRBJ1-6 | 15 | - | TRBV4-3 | CASSQDRGLNSPLHF | TGCGCCAGCAGCCAAGACCGGGGTCTTAATTCACCCCTCCACTTT
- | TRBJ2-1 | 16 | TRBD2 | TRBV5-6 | CASSLVSSGRNNEQFF | TGTGCCAGCAGCTTGGTATCTAGCGGGAGGAACAATGAGCAGTTCTTC
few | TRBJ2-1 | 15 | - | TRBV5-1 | CASSLGTGAYNEQFF | TGCGCCAGCAGCTTGGGTACGGGAGCCTACAATGAGCAGTTCTTC
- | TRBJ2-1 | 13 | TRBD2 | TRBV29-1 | CSVVRLAVNEQFF | TGCAGCGTTGTGCGACTAGCAGTCAATGAGCAGTTCTTC
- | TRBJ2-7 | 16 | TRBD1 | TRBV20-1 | CSAREEDRGLVYEQYF | TGCAGTGCTAGAGAAGAAGACAGGGGGCTTGTCTACGAGCAGTACTTC
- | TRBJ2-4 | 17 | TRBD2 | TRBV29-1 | CSVQSTSGFLAKNIQYF | TGCAGCGTTCAGAGTACTAGCGGGTTCCTGGCCAAAAACATTCAGTACTTC
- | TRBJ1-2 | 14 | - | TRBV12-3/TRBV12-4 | CASSPTGSNYGYTF | TGTGCCAGCAGCCCGACAGGTTCTAACTATGGCTACACCTTC
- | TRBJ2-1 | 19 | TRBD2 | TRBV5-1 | CASSLGGLAGGPSYNEQFF | TGCGCCAGCAGCTTGGGCGGACTAGCGGGAGGTCCCTCCTACAATGAGCAGTTCTTC
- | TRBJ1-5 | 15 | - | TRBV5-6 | CASSFGLLRTQPQHF | TGTGCCAGCAGCTTTGGGCTCCTCCGCACTCAGCCCCAGCATTTT
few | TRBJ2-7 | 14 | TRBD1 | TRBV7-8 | CASSSRTGIYEQYF | TGTGCCAGCAGCTCGCGGACAGGGATCTACGAGCAGTACTTC
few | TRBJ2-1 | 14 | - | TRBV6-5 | CASSYKGGQGEQFF | TGTGCCAGCAGTTACAAAGGGGGTCAGGGTGAGCAGTTCTTC
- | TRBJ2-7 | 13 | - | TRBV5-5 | CASSLTLTYEQYF | TGTGCCAGCAGCTTAACACTGACTTACGAGCAGTACTTC
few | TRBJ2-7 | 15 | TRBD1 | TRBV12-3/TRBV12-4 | CASSPGQGAVYEQYF | TGTGCCAGCAGTCCCGGGCAGGGGGCAGTCTACGAGCAGTACTTC
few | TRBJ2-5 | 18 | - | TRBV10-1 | CASSDSTLTGPQGETQYF | TGCGCCAGCAGTGACTCAACATTGACGGGTCCACAAGGGGAGACCCAGTACTTC
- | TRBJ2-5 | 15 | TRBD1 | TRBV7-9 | CASSAGQGHQETQYF | TGTGCCAGCAGCGCGGGACAGGGCCATCAAGAGACCCAGTACTTC
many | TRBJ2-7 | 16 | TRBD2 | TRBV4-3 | CASSQDGTSGIYEQYF | TGCGCCAGCAGCCAAGACGGGACTAGCGGGATTTACGAGCAGTACTTC
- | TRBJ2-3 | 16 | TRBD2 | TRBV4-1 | CASSQDGLAGGDTQYF | TGCGCCAGCAGCCAAGACGGACTAGCGGGAGGAGATACGCAGTATTTT
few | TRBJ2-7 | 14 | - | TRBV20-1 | CSARDFMDGAEQYF | TGCAGTGCTAGAGACTTCATGGACGGGGCCGAGCAGTACTTC
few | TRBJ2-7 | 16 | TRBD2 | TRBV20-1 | CSAKDIWAGGPYEQYF | TGCAGTGCTAAAGATATCTGGGCGGGAGGGCCATACGAGCAGTACTTC
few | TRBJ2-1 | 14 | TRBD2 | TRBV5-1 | CASSPAGGPDEQFF | TGCGCCAGCAGCCCAGCGGGAGGGCCGGATGAGCAGTTCTTC
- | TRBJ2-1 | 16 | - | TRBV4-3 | CASSQSGGQGSNEQFF | TGCGCCAGCAGCCAGAGCGGGGGACAGGGATCCAATGAGCAGTTCTTC
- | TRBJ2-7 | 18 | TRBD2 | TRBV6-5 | CASSSFTAASGGAYEQYF | TGTGCCAGCAGTTCCTTCACGGCAGCGAGCGGGGGTGCCTACGAGCAGTACTTC
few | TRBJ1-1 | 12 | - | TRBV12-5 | CASGLVRTEAFF | TGTGCTAGTGGTTTGGTACGCACTGAAGCTTTCTTT
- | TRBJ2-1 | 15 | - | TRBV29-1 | CSVRTDLSSYNEQSF | TGCAGCGTCCGGACCGACCTGAGCTCCTACAATGAGCAGTCCTTC
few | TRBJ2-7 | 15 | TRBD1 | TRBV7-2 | CASIRGPAPLDEQYF | TGTGCCAGCATCAGGGGGCCAGCGCCTCTGGACGAGCAGTACTTC
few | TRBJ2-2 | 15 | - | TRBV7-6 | CASSFPQGDTGELFF | TGTGCCAGCAGCTTTCCACAGGGTGACACCGGGGAGCTGTTTTTT
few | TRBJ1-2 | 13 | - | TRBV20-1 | CSAGDGANYGYTF | TGCAGTGCTGGGGACGGAGCTAACTATGGCTACACCTTC
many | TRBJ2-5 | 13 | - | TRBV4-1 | CASSHNSQETQYF | TGCGCCAGCAGCCATAACAGCCAAGAGACCCAGTACTTC
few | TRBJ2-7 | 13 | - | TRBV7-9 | CASSFSGAHEQYF | TGTGCCAGCAGCTTTTCAGGGGCCCACGAGCAGTACTTC
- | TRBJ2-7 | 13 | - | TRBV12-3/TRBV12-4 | CASRVGESYEQYF | TGTGCCAGCCGGGTAGGAGAGTCCTACGAGCAGTACTTC
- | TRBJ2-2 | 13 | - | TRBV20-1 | CSALGLNTGELFF | TGCAGTGCCCTGGGCCTTAACACCGGGGAGCTGTTTTTT
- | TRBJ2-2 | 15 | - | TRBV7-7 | CASSSTALNTGELFF | TGTGCTAGCAGCTCAACTGCTCTTAACACCGGGGAGCTGTTTTTT
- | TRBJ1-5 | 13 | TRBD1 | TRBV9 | CASSATGGQPQHF | TGTGCCAGCAGCGCGACAGGGGGCCAGCCCCAGCATTTT
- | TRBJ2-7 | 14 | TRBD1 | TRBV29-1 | CSVLAGQGDGEQYF | TGCAGCGTACTTGCGGGACAGGGGGATGGCGAGCAGTACTTC
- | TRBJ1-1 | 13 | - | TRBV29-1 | CSAPTGAPTEAFF | TGCAGCGCACCGACAGGCGCACCCACTGAAGCTTTCTTT
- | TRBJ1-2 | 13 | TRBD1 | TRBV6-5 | CASSLGTVYGYTF | TGTGCCAGCAGTTTGGGGACAGTCTATGGCTACACCTTC
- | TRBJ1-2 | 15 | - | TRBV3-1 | CASSPTRNLNYGYTF | TGTGCCAGCAGCCCTACGAGGAACCTGAACTATGGCTACACCTTC
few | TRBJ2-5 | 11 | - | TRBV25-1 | CASIGVETQYF | TGTGCCAGCATCGGTGTTGAGACCCAGTACTTC
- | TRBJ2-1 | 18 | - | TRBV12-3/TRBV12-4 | CASSLTPTRVAAYNEQFF | TGTGCCAGCAGTCTTACCCCCACCAGGGTAGCGGCCTACAATGAGCAGTTCTTC
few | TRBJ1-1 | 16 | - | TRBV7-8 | CASSLGAGNGNTEAFF | TGTGCCAGCAGCTTAGGGGCAGGGAATGGGAACACTGAAGCTTTCTTT
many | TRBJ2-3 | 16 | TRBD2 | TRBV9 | CASSVRAGGITDTQYF | TGTGCCAGCAGCGTAAGAGCGGGAGGCATCACAGATACGCAGTATTTT